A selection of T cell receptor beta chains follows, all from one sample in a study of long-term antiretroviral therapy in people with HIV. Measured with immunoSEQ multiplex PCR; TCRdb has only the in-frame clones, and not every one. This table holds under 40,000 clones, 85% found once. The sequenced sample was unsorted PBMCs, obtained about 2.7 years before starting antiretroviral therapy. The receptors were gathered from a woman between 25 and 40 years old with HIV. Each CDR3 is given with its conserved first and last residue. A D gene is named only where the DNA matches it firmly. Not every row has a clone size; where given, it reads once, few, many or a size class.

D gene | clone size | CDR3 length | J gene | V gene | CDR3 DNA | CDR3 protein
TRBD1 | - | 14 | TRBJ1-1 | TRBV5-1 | TGCGCCAGCAGCGCTCTTACAGGGGACACTGAAGCTTTCTTT | CASSALTGDTEAFF
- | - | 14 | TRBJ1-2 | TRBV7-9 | TGTGCCAGCCAGCGGGGGGAAGCTAACTATGGCTACACCTTC | CASQRGEANYGYTF
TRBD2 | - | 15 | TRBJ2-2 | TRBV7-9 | TGTGCCAGCAGCTTAAGGGACGGGAGGACCGGGGAGCTGTTTTTT | CASSLRDGRTGELFF
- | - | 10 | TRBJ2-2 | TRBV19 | TGTGCCGGGACAACCGGGGAGCTGTTTTTT | CAGTTGELFF
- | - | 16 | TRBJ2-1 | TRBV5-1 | TGCGCCAGCAGCTGGGTCGGGGGGCCCACCTACAATGAGCAGTTCTTC | CASSWVGGPTYNEQFF
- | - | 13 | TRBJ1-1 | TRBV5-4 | TGTGCCAGCAGCTTTAACGCTGCCACTGAAGCTTTCTTT | CASSFNAATEAFF
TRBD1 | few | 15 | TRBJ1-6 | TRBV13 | TGTGCCAGCAGCACCCACGGGACAGACAATTCACCCCTCCACTTT | CASSTHGTDNSPLHF
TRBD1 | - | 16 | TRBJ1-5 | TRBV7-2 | TGTGCCAGCAGCCCAGGGGGACAGCTGAGCAATCAGCCCCAGCATTTT | CASSPGGQLSNQPQHF
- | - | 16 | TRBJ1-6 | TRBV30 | TGTGCCTGTTCTACGGGGGGCGCCACCCCCATTTCACCCCTCCACTTT | CACSTGGATPISPLHF
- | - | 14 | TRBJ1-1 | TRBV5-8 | TGTGCCAGCAGCCTCAAACATACGGGACGGGAAGCTTTCTTT | CASSLKHTGREAFF
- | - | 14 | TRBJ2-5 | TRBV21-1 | TGTGCCAGCAGCAAGTTCCTAATTGTTGTGGCCCAGTACTTC | CASSKFLIVVAQYF
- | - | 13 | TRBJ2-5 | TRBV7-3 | TGTGCCAGCAGTCCGGGGATTCAAGAGACCCAGTACTTC | CASSPGIQETQYF
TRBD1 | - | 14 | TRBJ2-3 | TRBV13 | TGTGCCAGCAGCCTAGGGACAGGGACAGATACGCAGTATTTT | CASSLGTGTDTQYF
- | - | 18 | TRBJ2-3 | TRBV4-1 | TGCGCCAGCAGCCAAGCAAGTTTGCGGGGGCTGGCCACAGATACGCAGTATTTT | CASSQASLRGLATDTQYF
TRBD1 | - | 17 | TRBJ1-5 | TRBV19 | TGTGCCAGTAGTATACCCGGACAGGGATTGACAACTCAGCCCCAGCATTTT | CASSIPGQGLTTQPQHF
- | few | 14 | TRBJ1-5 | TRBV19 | TGTGCCAGTAGTACGGTGGCTAGCAATCAGCCCCAGCATTTT | CASSTVASNQPQHF
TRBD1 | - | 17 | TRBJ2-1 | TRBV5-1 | TGCGCCAGCAGCTTGGAACCGGGACAGGGGGCATACAATGAGCAGTTCTTC | CASSLEPGQGAYNEQFF
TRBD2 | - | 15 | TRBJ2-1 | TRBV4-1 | TGCGCCAGCAGCCATATTAGCGGGGGGAGAAAGGAGCAGTTCTTC | CASSHISGGRKEQFF
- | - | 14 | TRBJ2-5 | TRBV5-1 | TGCGCCAGCAGTCTGGGGGCGGGTCAAGAGACCCAGTACTTC | CASSLGAGQETQYF
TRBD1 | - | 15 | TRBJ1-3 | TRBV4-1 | TGCGCCAGCAGCCAAGACAGGGGGCTAGGAAACACCATATATTTT | CASSQDRGLGNTIYF
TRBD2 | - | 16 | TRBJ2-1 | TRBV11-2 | TGTGCCAGCAGCTTAGGTACTAGCGGGGCCTACAATGAGCAGTTCTTC | CASSLGTSGAYNEQFF
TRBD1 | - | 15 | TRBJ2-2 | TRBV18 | TGTGCCAGCTCAATAGGGACAGGGAACACCGGGGAGCTGTTTTTT | CASSIGTGNTGELFF
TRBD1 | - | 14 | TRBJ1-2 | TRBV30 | TGTGCCTGGATGGCCACAGGGGGCGACTATGGCTACACCTTC | CAWMATGGDYGYTF
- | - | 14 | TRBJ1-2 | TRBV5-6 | TGTGCCAGCAGCTTGCCCGCCGCTAACTATGGCTACACCTTC | CASSLPAANYGYTF
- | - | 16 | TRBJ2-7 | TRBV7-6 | TGTGCCAGCAGCTTAGGGGCCGGATTGGGCTCCTACGAGCAGTACTTC | CASSLGAGLGSYEQYF
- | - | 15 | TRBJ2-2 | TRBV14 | TGTGCCAGCAGCCAAGATCTGGGAGCCACCGGGGAGCTGTTTTTT | CASSQDLGATGELFF
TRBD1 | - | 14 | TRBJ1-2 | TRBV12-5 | TGTGCTAGTGGTCCCGGACAGGGGGCCTATGGCTACACCTTC | CASGPGQGAYGYTF
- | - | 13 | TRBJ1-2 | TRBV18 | TGTGCCAGCTCCCTCAATTCAGGAGATGGCTACACCTTC | CASSLNSGDGYTF
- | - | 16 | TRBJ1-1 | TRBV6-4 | TGTGCCAGCAGTGAATATGCTGTGGGGAGGAACACTGAAGCTTTCTTT | CASSEYAVGRNTEAFF
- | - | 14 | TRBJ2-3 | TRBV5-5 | TGTGCCAGCTCAGAGAGGGGGATCACAGATACGCAGTATTTT | CASSERGITDTQYF
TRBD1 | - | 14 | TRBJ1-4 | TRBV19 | TGTGCCAGTAGCGACAGGGGTCCTAATGAAAAACTGTTTTTT | CASSDRGPNEKLFF
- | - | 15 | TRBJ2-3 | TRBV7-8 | TGTGCCAGCAGCCCACCCCGGACTGGCACAGATACGCAGTATTTT | CASSPPRTGTDTQYF
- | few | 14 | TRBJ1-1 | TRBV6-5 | TGTGCCAGCAGTTATAGGGGGGATAACACTGAAGCTTTCTTT | CASSYRGDNTEAFF
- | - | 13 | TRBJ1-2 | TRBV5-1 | TGCGCCAGCAGCTTGGACAGGGATGAAGGCTACACCTTC | CASSLDRDEGYTF
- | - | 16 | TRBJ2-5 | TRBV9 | TGTGCCAGCAGCCGACTTGCCGGGGGTCCTCAAGAGACCCAGTACTTC | CASSRLAGGPQETQYF
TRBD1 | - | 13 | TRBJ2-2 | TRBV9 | TGTGCCAGCGGGACAGCGAACACCGGGGAGCTGTTTTTT | CASGTANTGELFF
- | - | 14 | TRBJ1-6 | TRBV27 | TGTGCCAGCAGTTTATTGGGCGCGAATTCACCCCTCCACTTT | CASSLLGANSPLHF